This paragraph reports one T cell receptor (beta chain). The junction and the germline gene differ at one end; a read error may be behind it. Researchers built TCR beta libraries using quantitative 5'-RACE with molecular barcodes. TCRdb analysed the 5' RACE reads with MiXCR anew, one entry per CDR3 protein. The sample contains 150,000 or so distinct CDR3 sequences, around 8.9% of which appear only once. This specimen comes from a study of CD8 T cells in ankylosing spondylitis. Specimen: blood, either unsorted or a sorted T cell fraction (not recorded which). The receptor was derived from a female donor with ankylosing spondylitis or in good health (not recorded which).

The chain's CDR3 is CTSRSLAGLHLANEQFF. The CDR3 DNA reads TGTACCAGCAGGTCTCTAGCGGGACTACATTTGGCTAATGAGCAGTTCTTC. The V gene is TRBV11-2, the J gene TRBJ2-1; 9 bases align to TRBD2. The CDR3 has 17 amino acids. Germline lookup yields CDR1 SGHAT and CDR2 FQNNGV.